A selection of T cell receptor beta chains follows, all from one sample in a study of blood T cells in healthy people across ages. TCRdb used MiXCR to reprocess the 5' RACE reads, holding one entry per CDR3 protein. The table includes more than 650,000 distinct CDR3 sequences, 25% to 30% detected once. These data were likewise used in another study, on T cells of mothers and their children.

The sample comprised blood. These receptors all come from a boy younger than 18 in good health. CDR3s include the opening cysteine and the closing phenylalanine or tryptophan. D genes are given only for firm matches. Not all rows give a size; the values are once, few, many and, for expanded clones, a class.

CDR3 length: 15
clone size: few
J gene: TRBJ1-4
V gene: TRBV11-2
D gene: NA
CDR3 protein: CASSVYGTTIEKLFF
CDR3 DNA: TGTGCCAGCAGCGTTTACGGGACAACTATTGAAAAACTGTTTTTT

CDR3 length: 14
clone size: NA
J gene: TRBJ2-1
V gene: TRBV2
D gene: NA
CDR3 protein: CASSEAQGYNEQFF
CDR3 DNA: TGTGCCAGCAGTGAAGCTCAAGGTTACAATGAGCAGTTCTTC

CDR3 length: 15
clone size: once
J gene: TRBJ1-2
V gene: TRBV12-3/TRBV12-4
D gene: NA
CDR3 protein: CASIAGGPSLGGYTF
CDR3 DNA: TGTGCCAGCATCGCCGGGGGACCCTCACTGGGTGGCTACACCTTC

CDR3 length: 13
clone size: NA
J gene: TRBJ2-3
V gene: TRBV6-5
D gene: NA
CDR3 protein: CASNRDKKDTQYF
CDR3 DNA: TGTGCCAGCAATCGGGACAAAAAGGATACGCAGTATTTT

CDR3 length: 16
clone size: NA
J gene: TRBJ1-1
V gene: TRBV11-2
D gene: NA
CDR3 protein: CASSSREQVRGTEAFF
CDR3 DNA: TGTGCCAGCAGCTCCCGGGAGCAAGTTCGGGGCACTGAAGCTTTCTTT

CDR3 length: 14
clone size: few
J gene: TRBJ2-4
V gene: TRBV5-1
D gene: NA
CDR3 protein: CASRRPGSENIQYF
CDR3 DNA: TGCGCCAGCAGACGTCCCGGGTCGGAAAACATTCAGTACTTC

CDR3 length: 16
clone size: few
J gene: TRBJ1-3
V gene: TRBV28
D gene: NA
CDR3 protein: CASSLTMRESGNTIYF
CDR3 DNA: TGTGCCAGCAGTTTAACGATGAGGGAGTCTGGAAACACCATATATTTT

CDR3 length: 13
clone size: few
J gene: TRBJ1-1
V gene: TRBV7-3
D gene: TRBD1
CDR3 protein: CASSDRVGTEAFF
CDR3 DNA: TGTGCCAGCAGCGACAGGGTTGGAACTGAAGCTTTCTTT

CDR3 length: 15
clone size: NA
J gene: TRBJ2-2
V gene: TRBV2
D gene: NA
CDR3 protein: CARDRQGMNAGELFF
CDR3 DNA: TGTGCCCGAGACAGGCAGGGAATGAACGCCGGGGAGCTGTTTTTT

CDR3 length: 15
clone size: NA
J gene: TRBJ2-1
V gene: TRBV29-1
D gene: TRBD1
CDR3 protein: CSVDARQGVLFGQFF
CDR3 DNA: TGCAGCGTTGACGCGCGGCAGGGGGTACTATTCGGACAGTTCTTC

CDR3 length: 15
clone size: NA
J gene: TRBJ1-2
V gene: TRBV5-1
D gene: NA
CDR3 protein: CASSLAPEADYGYTF
CDR3 DNA: TGCGCCAGCAGCTTGGCCCCGGAGGCGGACTATGGCTACACCTTC

CDR3 length: 16
clone size: NA
J gene: TRBJ2-1
V gene: TRBV3-1
D gene: NA
CDR3 protein: CASSQGNAGSYNEQFF
CDR3 DNA: TGTGCCAGCAGCCAAGGAAATGCGGGGTCCTACAATGAGCAGTTCTTC

CDR3 length: 8
clone size: NA
J gene: TRBJ2-5
V gene: TRBV2
D gene: NA
CDR3 protein: CASMPQYF
CDR3 DNA: TGTGCCAGCATGCCCCAGTACTTC

CDR3 length: 14
clone size: NA
J gene: TRBJ1-1
V gene: TRBV25-1
D gene: TRBD1
CDR3 protein: CASSAPQGDTEAFF
CDR3 DNA: TGTGCCAGCAGTGCCCCTCAGGGGGACACTGAAGCTTTCTTT

CDR3 length: 13
clone size: many
J gene: TRBJ2-1
V gene: TRBV14
D gene: NA
CDR3 protein: CASSETAYNEQFF
CDR3 DNA: TGTGCCAGCAGCGAGACAGCCTACAATGAGCAGTTCTTC

CDR3 length: 14
clone size: few
J gene: TRBJ2-1
V gene: TRBV29-1
D gene: NA
CDR3 protein: CSVLKMLAYNEQFF
CDR3 DNA: TGCAGCGTTCTGAAGATGTTGGCCTACAATGAGCAGTTCTTC

CDR3 length: 14
clone size: once
J gene: TRBJ1-2
V gene: TRBV9
D gene: NA
CDR3 protein: CASSVEQAPYGYTF
CDR3 DNA: TGTGCCAGCAGCGTAGAGCAGGCGCCCTATGGCTACACCTTC

CDR3 length: 13
clone size: few
J gene: TRBJ2-2
V gene: TRBV20-1
D gene: NA
CDR3 protein: CSARIISTGELFF
CDR3 DNA: TGCAGTGCTAGGATCATAAGCACCGGGGAGCTGTTTTTT

CDR3 length: 15
clone size: NA
J gene: TRBJ2-2
V gene: TRBV10-1
D gene: NA
CDR3 protein: CASSDRFTNTGELFF
CDR3 DNA: TGCGCCAGCAGTGACAGGTTTACGAACACCGGGGAGCTGTTTTTT

CDR3 length: 16
clone size: NA
J gene: TRBJ2-7
V gene: TRBV10-3
D gene: TRBD1
CDR3 protein: CAIGRSTGGASYEQYF
CDR3 DNA: TGTGCCATCGGACGTTCAACAGGGGGCGCGTCCTACGAGCAGTACTTC

CDR3 length: 14
clone size: NA
J gene: TRBJ1-4
V gene: TRBV20-1
D gene: NA
CDR3 protein: CSAKTSAGNEKLFF
CDR3 DNA: TGCAGTGCTAAGACCTCCGCCGGGAATGAGAAACTGTTTTTT

CDR3 length: 16
clone size: NA
J gene: TRBJ2-1
V gene: TRBV12-5
D gene: TRBD1
CDR3 protein: CASGLGQGRLYNEQFF
CDR3 DNA: TGTGCTAGTGGTCTGGGACAGGGGCGGCTCTACAATGAGCAGTTCTTC

CDR3 length: 12
clone size: NA
J gene: TRBJ2-7
V gene: TRBV5-1
D gene: NA
CDR3 protein: CASSLNSEVQYF
CDR3 DNA: TGCGCCAGCAGCTTGAACAGTGAGGTGCAGTACTTC

CDR3 length: 13
clone size: NA
J gene: TRBJ1-4
V gene: TRBV25-1
D gene: NA
CDR3 protein: CASSARAREKLFF
CDR3 DNA: TGTGCCAGCAGTGCAAGGGCCAGAGAAAAACTGTTTTTT

CDR3 length: 13
clone size: NA
J gene: TRBJ2-1
V gene: TRBV20-1
D gene: NA
CDR3 protein: CSAKTGGHNEQFF
CDR3 DNA: TGCAGTGCTAAGACCGGGGGCCACAATGAGCAGTTCTTC

CDR3 length: 14
clone size: once
J gene: TRBJ1-4
V gene: TRBV4-1
D gene: NA
CDR3 protein: CASSQGVGGGKLFF
CDR3 DNA: TGCGCCAGCAGCCAAGGGGTGGGGGGCGGAAAACTGTTTTTT

CDR3 length: 16
clone size: NA
J gene: TRBJ2-7
V gene: TRBV30
D gene: NA
CDR3 protein: CAWSEGLTERAYEQYF
CDR3 DNA: TGTGCCTGGAGTGAGGGTCTGACCGAGAGAGCGTACGAGCAGTACTTC

CDR3 length: 15
clone size: NA
J gene: TRBJ2-5
V gene: TRBV7-8
D gene: NA
CDR3 protein: CASSFRRRFQETQYF
CDR3 DNA: TGTGCCAGCAGCTTCAGGCGTAGATTCCAAGAGACCCAGTACTTC

CDR3 length: 12
clone size: few
J gene: TRBJ1-2
V gene: TRBV29-1
D gene: TRBD1
CDR3 protein: CSVGRQGRDYTF
CDR3 DNA: TGCAGCGTTGGGCGACAGGGCAGAGACTACACCTTC

CDR3 length: 13
clone size: few
J gene: TRBJ1-5
V gene: TRBV30
D gene: NA
CDR3 protein: CAWTEVGNQPQHF
CDR3 DNA: TGTGCCTGGACGGAAGTGGGTAATCAGCCCCAGCATTTT

CDR3 length: 16
clone size: few
J gene: TRBJ1-4
V gene: TRBV11-2
D gene: NA
CDR3 protein: CASSLARSATNEKLFF
CDR3 DNA: TGTGCCAGCAGCTTGGCTAGATCCGCAACTAATGAAAAACTGTTTTTT

CDR3 length: 16
clone size: few
J gene: TRBJ2-1
V gene: TRBV5-1
D gene: NA
CDR3 protein: CASSKPGGAAYNEQFF
CDR3 DNA: TGCGCCAGCAGCAAACCGGGCGGGGCCGCCTACAATGAGCAGTTCTTC

CDR3 length: 15
clone size: NA
J gene: TRBJ1-6
V gene: TRBV16
D gene: NA
CDR3 protein: CASSPNGRRGSPLHF
CDR3 DNA: TGTGCCAGCAGCCCCAATGGGCGGAGGGGTTCACCCCTCCACTTT

CDR3 length: 12
clone size: few
J gene: TRBJ1-2
V gene: TRBV20-1
D gene: NA
CDR3 protein: CSARASEGGYTF
CDR3 DNA: TGCAGTGCTAGAGCGAGCGAAGGGGGCTACACCTTC

CDR3 length: 13
clone size: NA
J gene: TRBJ1-4
V gene: TRBV10-3
D gene: TRBD1
CDR3 protein: CATQLGQREKLFF
CDR3 DNA: TGCGCCACACAGCTGGGACAGAGGGAAAAACTGTTTTTT

CDR3 length: 14
clone size: NA
J gene: TRBJ1-1
V gene: TRBV6-5
D gene: NA
CDR3 protein: CASSYEVGEPEAFF
CDR3 DNA: TGTGCCAGCAGTTACGAGGTAGGGGAACCCGAAGCTTTCTTT

CDR3 length: 14
clone size: NA
J gene: TRBJ2-5
V gene: TRBV2
D gene: NA
CDR3 protein: CASSERRFGETQYF
CDR3 DNA: TGTGCCAGCAGTGAAAGGCGCTTCGGGGAGACCCAGTACTTC

CDR3 length: 13
clone size: few
J gene: TRBJ1-2
V gene: TRBV12-3/TRBV12-4
D gene: NA
CDR3 protein: CASSDDRWNGYTF
CDR3 DNA: TGTGCCAGCAGCGACGACAGGTGGAATGGCTACACCTTC

CDR3 length: 15
clone size: few
J gene: TRBJ2-5
V gene: TRBV6-1
D gene: TRBD1
CDR3 protein: CASSEGQGMTETQYF
CDR3 DNA: TGTGCCAGCAGTGAGGGACAGGGAATGACGGAGACCCAGTACTTC

CDR3 length: 15
clone size: NA
J gene: TRBJ1-5
V gene: TRBV20-1
D gene: TRBD1
CDR3 protein: CSALKTGTGNQPQHF
CDR3 DNA: TGCAGTGCTCTGAAAACCGGGACAGGGAATCAGCCCCAGCATTTT

CDR3 length: 16
clone size: few
J gene: TRBJ2-3
V gene: TRBV4-1
D gene: TRBD2
CDR3 protein: CASSPRTSGGASTQYF
CDR3 DNA: TGCGCCAGCAGCCCTCGGACTAGCGGGGGGGCGAGTACGCAGTATTTT

CDR3 length: 12
clone size: NA
J gene: TRBJ1-2
V gene: TRBV6-1
D gene: TRBD1
CDR3 protein: CASRADRVGYTF
CDR3 DNA: TGTGCCAGCAGAGCAGACAGGGTTGGCTACACCTTC

CDR3 length: 11
clone size: NA
J gene: TRBJ2-3
V gene: TRBV6-6
D gene: NA
CDR3 protein: CASSSSDAQYF
CDR3 DNA: TGTGCCAGCAGTTCCTCAGATGCGCAGTATTTT

CDR3 length: 16
clone size: few
J gene: TRBJ2-3
V gene: TRBV7-8
D gene: TRBD2
CDR3 protein: CASSSELAGSTDTQYF
CDR3 DNA: TGTGCCAGCAGCTCTGAACTAGCGGGCAGCACAGATACGCAGTATTTT

CDR3 length: 15
clone size: NA
J gene: TRBJ2-5
V gene: TRBV7-9
D gene: NA
CDR3 protein: CASSPALYRTETQYF
CDR3 DNA: TGTGCCAGCAGCCCGGCCCTCTATCGGACAGAGACCCAGTACTTC

CDR3 length: 15
clone size: few
J gene: TRBJ2-7
V gene: TRBV20-1
D gene: NA
CDR3 protein: CSARDLGRSRYEQYF
CDR3 DNA: TGCAGTGCTAGAGATCTGGGGAGGTCGCGCTACGAGCAGTACTTC

CDR3 length: 12
clone size: NA
J gene: TRBJ1-2
V gene: TRBV30
D gene: NA
CDR3 protein: CAWSDKGRGHTF
CDR3 DNA: TGTGCCTGGAGTGATAAGGGTCGGGGCCACACCTTC

CDR3 length: 14
clone size: NA
J gene: TRBJ2-5
V gene: TRBV12-5
D gene: NA
CDR3 protein: CASGVPGRGETQYF
CDR3 DNA: TGTGCTAGTGGGGTCCCGGGCCGAGGGGAGACCCAGTACTTC

CDR3 length: 13
clone size: NA
J gene: TRBJ1-2
V gene: TRBV30
D gene: NA
CDR3 protein: CAWSRTANYGYTF
CDR3 DNA: TGTGCCTGGAGCAGGACAGCTAACTATGGCTACACCTTC

CDR3 length: 11
clone size: few
J gene: TRBJ2-1
V gene: TRBV10-3
D gene: NA
CDR3 protein: CAARRDHEQFF
CDR3 DNA: TGTGCCGCTCGCCGGGACCATGAGCAGTTCTTC

CDR3 length: 14
clone size: NA
J gene: TRBJ2-7
V gene: TRBV20-1
D gene: NA
CDR3 protein: CSARDSLSSYEQYF
CDR3 DNA: TGCAGTGCTAGGGACTCCTTGAGCTCCTACGAGCAGTACTTC

CDR3 length: 12
clone size: few
J gene: TRBJ2-7
V gene: TRBV6-2/TRBV6-3
D gene: NA
CDR3 protein: CASSRTLHEQYF
CDR3 DNA: TGTGCCAGCAGTCGGACACTCCACGAGCAGTACTTC

CDR3 length: 15
clone size: few
J gene: TRBJ2-5
V gene: TRBV9
D gene: TRBD1
CDR3 protein: CASSSGQGKQETQYF
CDR3 DNA: TGTGCCAGTTCGTCGGGACAGGGGAAGCAAGAGACCCAGTACTTC

CDR3 length: 15
clone size: few
J gene: TRBJ1-4
V gene: TRBV12-3/TRBV12-4
D gene: TRBD1
CDR3 protein: CASSLRTGGRERLFF
CDR3 DNA: TGTGCCAGCAGCCTGAGGACAGGGGGCAGAGAAAGACTGTTTTTT

CDR3 length: 15
clone size: NA
J gene: TRBJ2-1
V gene: TRBV12-3/TRBV12-4
D gene: NA
CDR3 protein: CASSFWAESYNEQFF
CDR3 DNA: TGTGCCAGCAGTTTTTGGGCGGAGTCCTACAATGAGCAGTTCTTC

CDR3 length: 13
clone size: many
J gene: TRBJ1-2
V gene: TRBV9
D gene: NA
CDR3 protein: CASSAQINYGYTF
CDR3 DNA: TGTGCCAGCAGCGCCCAGATTAACTATGGCTACACCTTC

CDR3 length: 14
clone size: few
J gene: TRBJ2-3
V gene: TRBV29-1
D gene: TRBD2
CDR3 protein: CSVAGGTSGNTQYF
CDR3 DNA: TGCAGCGTCGCCGGCGGGACTAGCGGAAATACGCAGTATTTT